The rows below give T cell receptor beta chains drawn from one sample of a study of graft-versus-host responses after intestinal transplantation. The assay was immunoSEQ multiplex PCR, and TCRdb's table has in-frame clones only and misses some. The table lists around 7,700 clones, 95% to 98% of them singletons. The starting material was PBMCs, obtained 23 days after intestinal transplant. The receptors shown here come from a human patient who received an intestinal transplant, so some T cells may come from the graft donor. CDR3s include the opening cysteine and the closing phenylalanine or tryptophan. D genes are given only for firm matches. A row's size may be missing; if present it is once, few, many or a size class.

J,size,V,D,CDR3,DNA
TRBJ2-7,NA,TRBV9,NA,CASSVDFGDVYEQYF,TGTGCCAGCAGCGTAGATTTCGGCGACGTCTACGAGCAGTACTTC
TRBJ2-5,NA,TRBV27,NA,CASSLCLVRYANCQETQYF,TGTGCCAGCAGTTTATGCCTTGTTCGGTATGCCAACTGCCAAGAGACCCAGTACTTC
TRBJ2-3,NA,TRBV23-1,NA,CASSQSPSGSDTQYF,TGCGCCAGCAGTCAATCCCCTTCCGGGTCAGATACGCAGTATTTT
TRBJ1-5,few,TRBV5-1,NA,CASSERKGWPQHF,TGCGCCAGCAGCGAACGAAAGGGTTGGCCCCAGCATTTT
TRBJ1-3,NA,TRBV6-4,NA,CASNPTEGSSYTIYF,TGTGCCAGCAACCCGACGGAGGGGTCCTCGTACACCATATATTTT
TRBJ2-5,NA,TRBV29-1,NA,CSAPATYTDEETQYF,TGCAGCGCACCTGCCACCTACACGGATGAAGAGACCCAGTACTTC
TRBJ2-7,once,TRBV27,TRBD1,CASSHGTGTYEQYF,TGTGCCAGCAGCCACGGGACAGGGACCTACGAGCAGTACTTC
TRBJ2-1,NA,TRBV21-1,NA,CASSNSIASGNRYEQFF,TGTGCCAGCAGCAACTCTATCGCTAGCGGGAATCGTTATGAGCAGTTCTTC
TRBJ2-7,once,TRBV18,NA,CASSNAGGWGDRRDEQYF,TGTGCCAGCTCAAACGCCGGAGGTTGGGGAGACAGAAGGGACGAGCAGTACTTC
TRBJ2-7,NA,TRBV29-1,NA,CSVTPPGHEQYF,TGCAGCGTTACCCCCCCCGGCCACGAGCAGTACTTC
TRBJ2-1,NA,TRBV7-6,NA,CASSRGNEQFF,TGTGCCAGCAGCAGGGGCAATGAGCAGTTCTTC
TRBJ1-2,once,TRBV10-2,NA,CASGSTSDYGYTF,TGCGCCAGCGGCTCAACGTCTGACTATGGCTACACCTTC
TRBJ2-3,NA,TRBV7-3,NA,CASSPLQGRGPDTQYF,TGTGCCAGCAGCCCTCTACAGGGGAGGGGCCCAGATACGCAGTATTTT
TRBJ2-7,NA,TRBV2,TRBD1,CASRGDRGQMWEQYF,TGTGCCAGCAGGGGGGACAGGGGCCAAATGTGGGAGCAGTACTTC
TRBJ2-3,NA,TRBV7-9,NA,CASSSPLVGGMGTDTQYF,TGTGCCAGCAGCAGCCCCCTCGTAGGTGGGATGGGCACAGATACGCAGTATTTT
TRBJ2-7,NA,TRBV7-9,NA,CASSLRDLSSYEQYF,TGTGCCAGCAGCCTTAGGGACCTAAGCTCCTACGAGCAGTACTTC
TRBJ1-2,NA,TRBV27,TRBD1,CASRPGGGNYGYTF,TGTGCCAGCAGACCAGGGGGCGGAAACTATGGCTACACCTTC
TRBJ1-1,NA,TRBV6-1,NA,CASSQDTNTEAFF,TGTGCCAGCAGCCAGGACACGAACACTGAAGCTTTCTTT
TRBJ2-7,few,TRBV5-1,TRBD1,CASSGQGITYEQYF,TGCGCCAGCAGTGGACAGGGGATCACCTACGAGCAGTACTTC
TRBJ2-7,NA,TRBV5-1,NA,CASSFGGIEQYF,TGCGCCAGCAGCTTCGGGGGTATCGAGCAGTACTTC
TRBJ1-5,NA,TRBV19,NA,CASSIFVDRGNQPQHF,TGTGCCAGTAGTATTTTCGTTGATAGAGGGAATCAGCCCCAGCATTTT
TRBJ2-1,NA,TRBV12-5,NA,CASGLAASEQFF,TGTGCTAGTGGTTTGGCCGCATCTGAGCAGTTCTTC
TRBJ2-1,NA,TRBV28,TRBD2,CASSLGMRLAGGPDVEFF,TGTGCCAGCAGTTTAGGCATGCGACTAGCGGGAGGGCCAGATGTTGAGTTCTTC
TRBJ1-3,NA,TRBV6-6,NA,CASSYIQASSGNTIYF,TGTGCCAGCAGTTACATACAGGCCTCCTCTGGAAACACCATATATTTT
TRBJ1-1,NA,TRBV21-1,NA,CASSQGSWQRYQAFF,TGTGCCAGCAGCCAAGGGTCGTGGCAGAGGTATCAAGCTTTCTTT
TRBJ1-1,NA,TRBV28,NA,CASSLASRGTEAFF,TGTGCCAGCAGTTTAGCCAGTAGGGGGACTGAAGCTTTCTTT
TRBJ2-7,NA,TRBV6-5,TRBD2,CASSYSTGGYEQYF,TGTGCCAGCAGTTACTCGACGGGGGGCTACGAGCAGTACTTC
TRBJ2-7,once,TRBV11-3,NA,CASSKMRPYEQYF,TGTGCCAGCAGCAAAATGAGGCCCTACGAGCAGTACTTC
TRBJ2-1,NA,TRBV14,NA,CASSRLSSDSSYNEQFF,TGTGCCAGCAGCCGCCTTTCTAGCGATAGCTCCTACAATGAGCAGTTCTTC
TRBJ2-5,NA,TRBV2,TRBD1,CASGTGGKTQYF,TGTGCCAGTGGGACAGGGGGAAAGACCCAGTACTTC
TRBJ1-1,NA,TRBV19,TRBD1,CASSQGANTEAFF,TGTGCCAGTAGCCAGGGGGCGAACACTGAAGCTTTCTTT
TRBJ2-5,NA,TRBV29-1,NA,CSVGGNGETQYF,TGCAGCGTGGGGGGCAACGGAGAGACCCAGTACTTC
TRBJ2-3,NA,TRBV15,NA,CATSRDGIAATDTQYF,TGTGCCACCAGCAGAGATGGGATAGCGGCCACAGATACGCAGTATTTT
TRBJ1-5,NA,TRBV5-4,TRBD1,CASSPDRGNQPQHF,TGTGCCAGCAGCCCAGACAGGGGTAATCAGCCCCAGCATTTT
TRBJ2-3,NA,TRBV19,NA,CASSIDLWTSSELGTQYF,TGTGCCAGTAGTATAGATCTATGGACATCTTCAGAACTTGGTACGCAGTATTTT
TRBJ2-7,NA,TRBV5-3,TRBD2,CARSLVREYYEQYF,TGTGCCAGAAGCTTGGTGCGGGAGTACTACGAGCAGTACTTC
TRBJ1-3,NA,TRBV11-2,NA,CASRLGGAGYSGNTIYF,TGTGCCAGCAGATTGGGGGGGGCCGGATACTCTGGAAACACCATATATTTT
TRBJ2-2,NA,TRBV11-2,NA,CASSLEVGVSTGELFF,TGTGCCAGCAGCTTAGAAGTGGGAGTTAGCACCGGGGAGCTGTTTTTT
TRBJ2-5,NA,TRBV7-3,TRBD2,CASSPGLAEKETQYF,TGTGCCAGCAGCCCGGGACTAGCGGAAAAAGAGACCCAGTACTTC